The 13 T cell receptor beta chains given below trace back to one sample, sequenced in a study of cytomegalovirus exposure and HLA in healthy donors. The PCR made use of 60 Vbeta and 13 Jbeta primers. Profiled with immunoSEQ multiplex PCR; TCRdb holds only in-frame clones, not every one. Here the sample spans roughly 190,000 clones, roughly nine tenths being singletons. Sequenced sample: PBMCs. The receptors derive from a boy aged 2 to 10 in good health and CMV-seronegative.

This clone has more than one count but fewer than ten. The rearrangement uses TRBV29-1 and TRBJ2-7; D might be TRBD2 (6 bases). The germline V and J ends were trimmed by 2 bases and 6 bases, with 20 bases remaining between them. The length of the CDR3 is 15 residues. The germline CDR1 and CDR2 sequences are SQVTM and ANQGSEA. In nucleotides, the CDR3 is TGCAGCGTTGAAATTGAGTCGGAAGGAGCGGGCGAGCAGTACTTC. Translated, it gives CSVEIESEGAGEQYF.

This clone was observed a handful of times. The rearrangement joins TRBV7-9 to TRBJ1-2; D perhaps matches TRBD1 (6 bases). Trimming took off 2 bases at V and 4 bases at J, with 14 bases between the two ends. CDR3 size: 15 residues. Germline values: CDR1 SEHNR, CDR2 FQNEAQ (reference sequence). CDR3 loop: CASSLKTQGGYGYTF. The CDR3 nucleotides read TGTGCCAGCAGCTTAAAAACTCAAGGGGGCTATGGCTACACCTTC.

The CDR3 spells CASSFPQGPNYGYTF. As DNA, the CDR3 is TGTGCCAGCAGTTTCCCCCAGGGGCCGAACTATGGCTACACCTTC. This chain connects TRBV28 to TRBJ1-2; D perhaps matches TRBD1 (6 bases). The length of the CDR3 is 15 residues. CDR1 and CDR2 from the germline V gene are MDHEN and SYDVKM. V dropped 3 bases and J dropped 2 bases, with 13 bases sitting between them.

This chain joins TRBV27 and TRBJ2-7, with D possibly TRBD1 on 8 matching bases. Trimming pared 4 bases from V and 4 bases from J, leaving 23 bases between. The CDR3 loop spans 17 amino acids. CDR1 and CDR2 (germline): MNHEY, SMNVEV (reference sequence). CDR3 nucleotides: TGTGCCAGCAGTTCGCTAAGGACAGGGACTATTCTTTACGAGCAGTACTTC. This translates into CASSSLRTGTILYEQYF.

The chain couples TRBV5-1 to TRBJ2-1, with 7 bases fitting TRBD1. V shed 0 bases and J 4 bases; nucleotides not matched to a gene: 7. Germline lookup yields CDR1 SGHRS and CDR2 YFSETQ. The CDR3 is 16 amino acids. The CDR3 bases are TGCGCCAGCAGCTTGGATCCCCGCAGGGGGTACAATGAGCAGTTCTTC. It translates to CASSLDPRRGYNEQFF.

The chain is built from TRBV5-5 and TRBJ2-2; TRBD1 matches 7 bases. J was trimmed by 6 bases and V by 0 bases; bases with no gene match: 11. Germline V gene data show CDR1 as SGHKS and CDR2 as YYEKEE (reference sequence). This CDR3 has 17 amino acids. The CDR3 loop reads CASSLAEGGLNSGELFF. CDR3 in DNA: TGTGCCAGCAGCTTGGCCGAAGGGGGCCTGAATTCCGGGGAGCTGTTTTTT.

The chain combines TRBV7-9 with TRBJ2-1; tentative D call: TRBD2 (6 bases). V dropped 2 bases and J dropped 6 bases, with 8 bases sitting between them. Per germline, CDR1 SEHNR and CDR2 FQNEAQ (reference sequence). The CDR3 length is 13 residues. The CDR3 region is CASSLLALNEQFF. The CDR3 bases are TGTGCCAGCAGCTTACTAGCGCTCAATGAGCAGTTCTTC.

The chain is built from TRBV4-2 and TRBJ2-1; D perhaps matches TRBD1 (6 bases). Trimming stripped 7 bases from V and 3 bases from J, with 16 bases between. CDR3 length: 15 amino acids. The germline V gene encodes CDR1 LGHNA and CDR2 YNFKEQ. The CDR3, as DNA: TGTGCCAGCACCCCTTATCACAGGGACTACAATGAGCAGTTCTTC. This gives the protein CASTPYHRDYNEQFF.

The rearrangement uses TRBV11-2 and TRBJ2-3; D perhaps matches TRBD1 (5 bases). The CDR3 runs 14 residues. V was clipped by 4 bases and J by 2 bases, with 10 bases between them. Germline loops: CDR1 SGHAT, CDR2 FQNNGV. CDR3 sequence: CASSSMDNTDTQYF. CDR3 in DNA: TGTGCCAGCAGCTCGATGGACAACACAGATACGCAGTATTTT.

This clone was counted a single time. CDR3 residues: CASSSSRGLFYEQYF. The DNA for the CDR3 is TGTGCCAGCAGCTCGTCCAGGGGGTTATTCTACGAGCAGTACTTC. The rearrangement links TRBV7-2 to TRBJ2-7, with 7 nucleotides matching TRBD1. CDR1 and CDR2 from the germline V gene are SGHTA and FQGNSA. CDR3 length: 15 amino acids. V shed 4 bases, J shed 3 bases, and the junction held 9 bases outside the gene matches.

V is TRBV5-1 and J is TRBJ2-1; tentatively, D is TRBD1 (7 bases). Trimming removed 6 bases from V and 5 bases from J, with 21 bases in between. This CDR3 is built from 16 residues. In germline, CDR1 is SGHRS, CDR2 YFSETQ. CDR3 protein: CASTPQGGQWDNEQFF. Written as DNA, the CDR3 is TGCGCCAGCACCCCCCAGGGGGGACAGTGGGACAATGAGCAGTTCTTC.

This clone showed up just once. The chain links TRBV7-3 to TRBJ1-1; the match to TRBD1 covers 9 bases. This CDR3 has 15 amino acids. Trimming at V came to 2 bases and at J to 4 bases, leaving 5 bases not matched to a gene. Germline CDR1 is SGHTA and CDR2 is FQGTGA. In DNA, the CDR3 is TGTGCCAGCAGCTTATTCGGACAGGGGACCACTGAAGCTTTCTTT. Translating gives CASSLFGQGTTEAFF.

The chain links TRBV2 to TRBJ1-5, with D maybe TRBD1 (6 bases). Germline values: CDR1 SNHLY, CDR2 FYNNEI. CDR3 length: 15 amino acids. V was pared by 5 bases and J by 5 bases, with 16 bases between. For the CDR3, the DNA is TGTGCCAGCAGTCATACCGGGACACTCGATCAGCCCCAGCATTTT. Translation: CASSHTGTLDQPQHF.